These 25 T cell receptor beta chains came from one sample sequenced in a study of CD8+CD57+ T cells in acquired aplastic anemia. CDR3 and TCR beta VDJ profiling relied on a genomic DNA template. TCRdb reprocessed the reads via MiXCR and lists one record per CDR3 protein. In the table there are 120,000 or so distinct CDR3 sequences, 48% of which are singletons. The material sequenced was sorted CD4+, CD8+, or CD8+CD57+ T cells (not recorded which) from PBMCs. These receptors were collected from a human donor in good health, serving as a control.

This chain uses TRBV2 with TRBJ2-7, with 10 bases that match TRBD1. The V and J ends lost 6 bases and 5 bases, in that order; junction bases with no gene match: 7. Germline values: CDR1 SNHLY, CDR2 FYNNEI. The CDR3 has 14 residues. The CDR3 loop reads CASRKGQGSDEQYF. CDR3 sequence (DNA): TGTGCCAGCAGAAAGGGACAGGGGAGCGACGAGCAGTACTTC. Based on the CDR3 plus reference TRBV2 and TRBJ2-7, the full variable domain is EPEVTQTPSHQVTQMGQEVILRCVPISNHLYFYWYRQILGQKVEFLVSFYNNEISEKSEIFDDQFSVERPDGSNFTLKIRSTKLEDSAMYFCASRKGQGSDEQYFGPGTRLTVT.

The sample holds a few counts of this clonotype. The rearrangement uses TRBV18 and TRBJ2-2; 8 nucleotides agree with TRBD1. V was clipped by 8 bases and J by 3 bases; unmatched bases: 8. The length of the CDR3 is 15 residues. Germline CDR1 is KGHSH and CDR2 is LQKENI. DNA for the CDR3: TGTGCCAGCCAATGGACAGGGAAGGACACCGGGGAGCTGTTTTTT. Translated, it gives CASQWTGKDTGELFF. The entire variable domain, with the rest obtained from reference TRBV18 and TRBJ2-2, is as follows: NAGVMQNPRHLVRRRGQEARLRCSPMKGHSHVYWYRQLPEEGLKFMVYLQKENIIDESGMPKERFSAEFPKEGPSILRIQQVVRGDSAAYFCASQWTGKDTGELFFGEGSRLTVL.

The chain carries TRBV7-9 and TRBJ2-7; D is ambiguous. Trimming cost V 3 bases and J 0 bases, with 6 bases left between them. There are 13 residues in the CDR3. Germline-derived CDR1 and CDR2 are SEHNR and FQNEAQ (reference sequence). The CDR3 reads CASSFGSSYEQYF. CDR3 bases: TGTGCCAGCAGCTTTGGCAGCTCCTACGAGCAGTACTTC.

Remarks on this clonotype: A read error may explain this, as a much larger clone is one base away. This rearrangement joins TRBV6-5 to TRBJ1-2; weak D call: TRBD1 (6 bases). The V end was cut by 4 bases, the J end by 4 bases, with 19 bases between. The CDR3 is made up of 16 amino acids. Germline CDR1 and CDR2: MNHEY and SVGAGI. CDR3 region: CASSSGRGAVSYGYTF. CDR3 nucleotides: TGTGCCAGCAGTTCCGGACGGGGGGCTGTTAGCTATGGCTACACCTTC.

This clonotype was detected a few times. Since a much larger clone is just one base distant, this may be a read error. The CDR3 loop reads CASSQDPGHSAYNEQFF. CDR3 nucleotide sequence: TGTGCCAGCAGCCAAGACCCAGGGCACTCAGCCTACAATGAGCAGTTCTTC. The chain carries TRBV4-2 and TRBJ2-1; a weak D match, TRBD1 (5 bases). The CDR3 covers 17 residues. In germline, CDR1 is LGHNA, CDR2 YNFKEQ. Trimming removed 0 bases at V and 2 bases at J, with 14 bases between.

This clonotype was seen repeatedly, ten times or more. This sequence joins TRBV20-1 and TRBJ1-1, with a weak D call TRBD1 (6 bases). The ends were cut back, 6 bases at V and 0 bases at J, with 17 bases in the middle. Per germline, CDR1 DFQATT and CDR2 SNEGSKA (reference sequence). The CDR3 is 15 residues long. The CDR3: CSARDRRSLNTEAFF. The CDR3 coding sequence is TGCAGTGCGCGTGACAGGAGGAGTTTGAACACTGAAGCTTTCTTT.

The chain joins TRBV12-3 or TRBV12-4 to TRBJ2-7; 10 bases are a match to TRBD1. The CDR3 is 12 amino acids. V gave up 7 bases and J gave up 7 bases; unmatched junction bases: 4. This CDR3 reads CASNGQGGEQYF. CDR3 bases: TGTGCCAGCAATGGACAGGGGGGGGAGCAGTACTTC.

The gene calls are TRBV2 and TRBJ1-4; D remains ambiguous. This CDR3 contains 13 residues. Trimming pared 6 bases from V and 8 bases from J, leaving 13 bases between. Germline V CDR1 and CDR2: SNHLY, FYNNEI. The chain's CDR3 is CASSAPRWEKLFF. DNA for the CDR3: TGTGCCAGCAGCGCTCCCCGCTGGGAAAAACTGTTTTTT.

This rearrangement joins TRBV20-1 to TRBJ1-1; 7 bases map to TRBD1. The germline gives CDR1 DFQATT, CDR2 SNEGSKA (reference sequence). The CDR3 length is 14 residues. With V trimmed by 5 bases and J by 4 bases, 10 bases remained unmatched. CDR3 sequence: CSARTGQFLTEAFF. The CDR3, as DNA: TGCAGTGCTCGAACGGGACAGTTCCTCACTGAAGCTTTCTTT.

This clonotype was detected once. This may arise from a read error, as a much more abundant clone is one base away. CDR3: CASSEPRGTHYQPQRF. Here the CDR3 DNA reads TGTGCCAGCAGCGAACCCAGGGGGACACATTATCAGCCCCAGCGTTTT. The chain links TRBV6-2 or TRBV6-3 to TRBJ1-5; 7 bases are shared with TRBD1. Germline V gene data show CDR1 as MNHEY and CDR2 as SVGEGT. This CDR3 contains 16 residues.

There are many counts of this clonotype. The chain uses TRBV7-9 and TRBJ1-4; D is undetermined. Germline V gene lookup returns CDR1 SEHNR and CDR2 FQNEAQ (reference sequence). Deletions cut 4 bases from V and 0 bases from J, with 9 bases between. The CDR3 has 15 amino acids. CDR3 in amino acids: CASSYPSTTNEKLFF. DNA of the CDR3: TGTGCCAGCAGCTACCCTAGCACAACTAATGAAAAACTGTTTTTT.

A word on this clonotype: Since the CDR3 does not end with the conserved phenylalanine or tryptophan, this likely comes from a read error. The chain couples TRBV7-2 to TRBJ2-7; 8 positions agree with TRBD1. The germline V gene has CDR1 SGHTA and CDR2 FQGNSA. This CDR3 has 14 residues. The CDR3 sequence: CARSLQGVAYEQYS. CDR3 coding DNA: TGTGCCCGCAGCCTACAGGGGGTGGCCTACGAGCAGTACTCC.

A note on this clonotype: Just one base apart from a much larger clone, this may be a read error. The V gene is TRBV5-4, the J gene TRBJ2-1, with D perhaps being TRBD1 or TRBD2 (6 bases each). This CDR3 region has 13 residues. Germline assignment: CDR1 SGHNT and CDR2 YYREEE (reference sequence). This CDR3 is CASGLNGGGSRFF. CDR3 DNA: TGTGCCAGCGGCTTGAACGGGGGCGGGTCGAGGTTCTTC.

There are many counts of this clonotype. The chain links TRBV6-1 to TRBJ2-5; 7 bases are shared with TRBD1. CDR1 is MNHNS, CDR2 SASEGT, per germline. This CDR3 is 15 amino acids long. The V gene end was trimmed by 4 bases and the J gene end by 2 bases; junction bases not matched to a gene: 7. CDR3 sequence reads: CASSVIQGKQETQYF. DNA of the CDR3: TGTGCCAGCAGTGTTATACAGGGGAAACAAGAGACCCAGTACTTC.

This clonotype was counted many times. CDR3 sequence: CASSQYPLREQYF. CDR3 nucleotides: TGTGCCAGCTCACAGTATCCCCTACGGGAGCAGTACTTC. This sequence joins TRBV18 and TRBJ2-7; D gene ambiguous. Trimming left V 4 bases short and J 7 bases short, with 14 bases between. CDR3 length equals 13 residues. Germline values: CDR1 KGHSH, CDR2 LQKENI.

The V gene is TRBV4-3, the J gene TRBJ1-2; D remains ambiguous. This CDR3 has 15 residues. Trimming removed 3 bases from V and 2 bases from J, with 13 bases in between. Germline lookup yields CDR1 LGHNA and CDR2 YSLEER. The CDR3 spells CASSQGLWTNYGYTF. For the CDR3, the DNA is TGCGCCAGCAGCCAGGGTCTTTGGACCAACTATGGCTACACCTTC.

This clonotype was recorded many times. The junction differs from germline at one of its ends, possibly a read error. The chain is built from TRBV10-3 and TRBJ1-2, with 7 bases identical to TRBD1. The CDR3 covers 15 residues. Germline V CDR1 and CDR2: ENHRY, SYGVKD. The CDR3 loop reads CASSELRQGRHGYTF. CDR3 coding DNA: TGTGCCAGCAGTGAGTTGAGACAGGGAAGGCATGGCTACACCTTC.

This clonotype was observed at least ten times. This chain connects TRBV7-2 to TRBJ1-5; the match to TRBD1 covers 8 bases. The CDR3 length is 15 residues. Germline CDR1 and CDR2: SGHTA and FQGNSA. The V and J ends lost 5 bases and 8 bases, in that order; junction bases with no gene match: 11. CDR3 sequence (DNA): TGTGCCAGCAGCGTTATCTGGACAGGGCGGGAGCCCCAGCATTTT. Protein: CASSVIWTGREPQHF.

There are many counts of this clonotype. The CDR3 sequence: CASSEGLAFGTQYF. The CDR3 nucleotides are TGTGCCAGCAGCGAAGGACTAGCATTCGGGACCCAGTACTTC. The V and J genes are TRBV7-2 and TRBJ2-5; 8 nucleotides match TRBD2. The CDR3 is 14 amino acids. CDR1 SGHTA and CDR2 FQGNSA come from the germline V gene. The V and J ends lost 5 bases and 7 bases, in that order; junction bases with no gene match: 9.

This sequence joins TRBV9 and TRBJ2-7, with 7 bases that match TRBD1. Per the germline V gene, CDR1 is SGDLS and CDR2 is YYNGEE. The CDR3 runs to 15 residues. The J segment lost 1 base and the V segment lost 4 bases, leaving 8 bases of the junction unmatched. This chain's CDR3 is CASSIGTASSYEQYF. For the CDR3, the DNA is TGTGCCAGCAGCATCGGGACAGCCAGTTCCTACGAGCAGTACTTC.

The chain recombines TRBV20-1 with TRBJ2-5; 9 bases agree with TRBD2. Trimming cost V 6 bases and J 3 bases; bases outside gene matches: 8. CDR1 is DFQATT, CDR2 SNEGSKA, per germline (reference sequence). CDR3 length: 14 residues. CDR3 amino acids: CSAKRLADKETQYF. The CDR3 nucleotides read TGCAGTGCAAAGCGACTAGCGGACAAAGAGACCCAGTACTTC.

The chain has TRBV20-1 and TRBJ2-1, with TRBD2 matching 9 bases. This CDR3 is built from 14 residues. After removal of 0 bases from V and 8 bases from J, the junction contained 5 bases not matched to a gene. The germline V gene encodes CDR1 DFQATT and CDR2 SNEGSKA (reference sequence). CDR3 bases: TGCAGTGCTAGAGAAATAGCGGGAGCGCATGAGCAGTTCTTC. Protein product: CSAREIAGAHEQFF.

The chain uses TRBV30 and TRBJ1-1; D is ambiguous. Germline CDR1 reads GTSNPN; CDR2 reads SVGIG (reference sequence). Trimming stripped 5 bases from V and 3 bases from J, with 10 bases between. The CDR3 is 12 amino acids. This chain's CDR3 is CAWYERDTEAFF. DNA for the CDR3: TGTGCCTGGTATGAAAGGGACACTGAAGCTTTCTTT.

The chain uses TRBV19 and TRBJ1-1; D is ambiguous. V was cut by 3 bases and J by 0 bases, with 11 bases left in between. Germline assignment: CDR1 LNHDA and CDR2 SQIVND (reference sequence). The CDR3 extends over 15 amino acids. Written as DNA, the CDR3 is TGTGCCAGTAGTATGAGGGCAGAACTGAACACTGAAGCTTTCTTT. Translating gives CASSMRAELNTEAFF. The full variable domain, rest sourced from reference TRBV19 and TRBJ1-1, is DGGITQSPKYLFRKEGQNVTLSCEQNLNHDAMYWYRQDPGQGLRLIYYSQIVNDFQKGDIAEGYSVSREKKESFPLTVTSAQKNPTAFYLCASSMRAELNTEAFFGQGTRLTVV.

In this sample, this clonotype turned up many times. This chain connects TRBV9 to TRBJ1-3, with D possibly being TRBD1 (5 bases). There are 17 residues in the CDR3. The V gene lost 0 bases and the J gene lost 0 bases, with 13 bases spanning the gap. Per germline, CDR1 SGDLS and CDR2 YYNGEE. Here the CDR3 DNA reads TGTGCCAGCAGCGTAGTTTCAGGGACCGGCTCTGGAAACACCATATATTTT. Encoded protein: CASSVVSGTGSGNTIYF.